This T cell receptor (beta chain) derives from a study of blood T cells in healthy people across ages. Every sample had a minimum of 7 million PBMCs isolated. Next came a second PCR, run for about 7 to 12 cycles, which used a sample-barcoded 5' primer along with a J-beta primer mix. From each sample, at least 2.5 million paired-end reads containing CDR3 were obtained. In TCRdb, the 5' RACE reads were re-called with MiXCR into one record per CDR3 protein. Of about 680,000 distinct CDR3 sequences listed, about 52% are singletons. The CDR3 extends over 12 amino acids. CDR1 and CDR2 (germline): SGDLS, YYNGEE. The J segment lost 10 bases and the V segment lost 6 bases, leaving 8 bases of the junction unmatched.

Material for sequencing was blood. The rearrangement links TRBV9 to TRBJ1-2; 8 bases fit TRBD1. The receptor was derived from a woman aged 60-75 years in good health. The chain's CDR3 is CASKVRDRHYTF. CDR3 nucleotide sequence: TGTGCCAGCAAAGTCCGGGACAGGCACTACACCTTC.